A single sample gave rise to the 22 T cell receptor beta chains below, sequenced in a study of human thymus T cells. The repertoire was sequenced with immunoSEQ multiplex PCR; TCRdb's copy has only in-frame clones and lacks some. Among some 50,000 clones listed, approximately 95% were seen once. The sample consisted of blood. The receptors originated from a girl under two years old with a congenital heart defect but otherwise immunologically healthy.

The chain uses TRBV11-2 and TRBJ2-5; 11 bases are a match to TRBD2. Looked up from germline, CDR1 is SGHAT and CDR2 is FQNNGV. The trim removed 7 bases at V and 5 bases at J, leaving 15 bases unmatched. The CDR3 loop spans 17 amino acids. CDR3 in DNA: TGTGCCAGCACTCCTGGGGCTAGCGGGAGGCGGGCCGAGACCCAGTACTTC. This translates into CASTPGASGRRAETQYF.

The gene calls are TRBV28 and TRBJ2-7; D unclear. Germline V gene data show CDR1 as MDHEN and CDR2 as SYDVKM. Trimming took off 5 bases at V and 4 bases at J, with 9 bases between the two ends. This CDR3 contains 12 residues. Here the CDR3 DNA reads TGTGCCAGCAGTCCACTGCGGTACGAGCAGTACTTC. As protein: CASSPLRYEQYF.

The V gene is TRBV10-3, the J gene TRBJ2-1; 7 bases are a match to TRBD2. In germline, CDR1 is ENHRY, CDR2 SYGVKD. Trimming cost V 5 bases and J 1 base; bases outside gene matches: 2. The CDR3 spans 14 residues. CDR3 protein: CAISSGISYNEQFF. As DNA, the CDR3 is TGTGCCATCAGTAGCGGGATATCCTACAATGAGCAGTTCTTC.

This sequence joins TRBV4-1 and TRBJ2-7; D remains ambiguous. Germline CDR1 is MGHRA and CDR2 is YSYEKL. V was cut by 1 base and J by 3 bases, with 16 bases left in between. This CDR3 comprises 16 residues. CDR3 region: CASSQVVKRRIYEQYF. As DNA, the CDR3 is TGCGCCAGCAGCCAAGTAGTGAAGAGGCGGATCTACGAGCAGTACTTC.

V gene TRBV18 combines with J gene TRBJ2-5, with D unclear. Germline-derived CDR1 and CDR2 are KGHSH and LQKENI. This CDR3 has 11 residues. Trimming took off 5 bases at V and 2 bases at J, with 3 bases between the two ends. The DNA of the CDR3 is TGTGCCAGCTCAGAGCAAGAGACCCAGTACTTC. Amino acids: CASSEQETQYF.

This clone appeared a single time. CDR3 loop: CASSKEPPDGNEKLFF. CDR3 coding DNA: TGTGCCAGCAGTAAAGAACCCCCTGACGGGAATGAAAAACTGTTTTTT. The chain has TRBV5-6 and TRBJ1-4; no firm D call. Between the trimmed V and J ends, which lost 5 bases and 5 bases, there was a span of 19 bases. CDR3 length: 16 amino acids. The germline V gene encodes CDR1 SGHDT and CDR2 YYEEEE.

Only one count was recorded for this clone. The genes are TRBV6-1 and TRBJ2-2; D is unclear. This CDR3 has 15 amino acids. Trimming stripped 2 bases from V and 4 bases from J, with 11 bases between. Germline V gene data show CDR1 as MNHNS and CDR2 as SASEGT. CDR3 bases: TGTGCCAGCAGTGAACGCGGTTTGGCCACCGGGGAGCTGTTTTTT. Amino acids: CASSERGLATGELFF.

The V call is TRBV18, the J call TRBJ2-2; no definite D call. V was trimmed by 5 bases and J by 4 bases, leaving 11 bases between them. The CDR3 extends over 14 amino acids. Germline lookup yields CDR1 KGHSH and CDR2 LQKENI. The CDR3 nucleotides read TGTGCCAGCTCAGTTCAAACCACCACCGGGGAGCTGTTTTTT. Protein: CASSVQTTTGELFF.

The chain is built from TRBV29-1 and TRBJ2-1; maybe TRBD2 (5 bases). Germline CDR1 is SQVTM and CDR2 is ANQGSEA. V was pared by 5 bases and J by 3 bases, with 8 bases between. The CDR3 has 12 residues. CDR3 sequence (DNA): TGCAGCGTTCCGGCGGGCTACAATGAGCAGTTCTTC. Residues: CSVPAGYNEQFF.

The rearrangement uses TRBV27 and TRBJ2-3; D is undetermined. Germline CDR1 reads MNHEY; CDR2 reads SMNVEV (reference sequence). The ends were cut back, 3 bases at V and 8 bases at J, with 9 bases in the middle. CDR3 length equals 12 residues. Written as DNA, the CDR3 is TGTGCCAGCAGTTTCCAGTGGGGTACGCAGTATTTT. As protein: CASSFQWGTQYF.

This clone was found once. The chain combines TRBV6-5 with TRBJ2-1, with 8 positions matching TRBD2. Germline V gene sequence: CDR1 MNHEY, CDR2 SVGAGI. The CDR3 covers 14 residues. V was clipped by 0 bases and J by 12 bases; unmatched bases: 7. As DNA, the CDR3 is TGTGCCAGCAGTTACTCGAGGACTAGCATGGGGCAGTTCTTC. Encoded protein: CASSYSRTSMGQFF.

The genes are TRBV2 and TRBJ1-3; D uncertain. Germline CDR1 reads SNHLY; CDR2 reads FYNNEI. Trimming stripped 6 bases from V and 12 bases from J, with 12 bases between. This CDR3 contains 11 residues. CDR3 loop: CASRERAIIYF. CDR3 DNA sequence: TGTGCCAGCAGGGAGCGGGCCATCATATATTTT.

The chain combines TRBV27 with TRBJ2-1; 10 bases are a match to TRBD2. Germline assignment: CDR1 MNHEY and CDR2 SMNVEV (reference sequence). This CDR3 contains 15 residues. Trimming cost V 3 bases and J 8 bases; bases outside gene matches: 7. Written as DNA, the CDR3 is TGTGCCAGCAGTTTCGCTAGCGGGAGTGGCGATGAGCAGTTCTTC. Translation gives CASSFASGSGDEQFF.

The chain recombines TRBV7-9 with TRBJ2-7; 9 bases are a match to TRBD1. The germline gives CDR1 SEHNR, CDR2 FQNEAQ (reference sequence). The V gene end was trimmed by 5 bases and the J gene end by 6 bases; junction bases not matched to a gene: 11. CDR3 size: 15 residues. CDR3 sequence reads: CASSPSDRGWTEQYF. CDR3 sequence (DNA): TGTGCCAGCAGCCCCTCGGACAGGGGATGGACCGAGCAGTACTTC. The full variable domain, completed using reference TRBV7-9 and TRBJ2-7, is DTGVSQNPRHKITKRGQNVTFRCDPISEHNRLYWYRQTLGQGPEFLTYFQNEAQLEKSRLLSDRFSAERPKGSFSTLEIQRTEQGDSAMYLCASSPSDRGWTEQYFGPGTRLTVT.

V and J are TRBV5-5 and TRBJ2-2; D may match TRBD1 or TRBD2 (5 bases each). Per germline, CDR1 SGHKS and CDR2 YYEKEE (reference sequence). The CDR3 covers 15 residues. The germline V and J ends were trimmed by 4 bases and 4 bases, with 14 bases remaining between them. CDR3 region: CASSTQLGTTGELFF. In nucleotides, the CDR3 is TGTGCCAGCAGCACCCAACTAGGGACCACCGGGGAGCTGTTTTTT.

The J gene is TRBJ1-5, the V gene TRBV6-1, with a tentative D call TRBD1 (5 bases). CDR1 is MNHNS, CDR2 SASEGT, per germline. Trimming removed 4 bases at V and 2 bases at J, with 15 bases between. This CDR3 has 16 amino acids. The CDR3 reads CASSGGVWAGNQPQHF. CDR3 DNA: TGTGCCAGCAGTGGGGGGGTATGGGCGGGCAATCAGCCCCAGCATTTT.

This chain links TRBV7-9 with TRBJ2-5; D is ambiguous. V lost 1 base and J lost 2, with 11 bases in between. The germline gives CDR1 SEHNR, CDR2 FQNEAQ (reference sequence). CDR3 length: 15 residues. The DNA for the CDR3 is TGTGCCAGCAGCTTAGGACCCAAACTTCAAGAGACCCAGTACTTC. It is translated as CASSLGPKLQETQYF.

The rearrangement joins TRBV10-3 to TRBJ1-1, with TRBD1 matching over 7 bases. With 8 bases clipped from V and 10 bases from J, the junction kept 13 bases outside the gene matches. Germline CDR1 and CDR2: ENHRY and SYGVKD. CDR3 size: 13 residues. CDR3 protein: CAIRSDREVGAFF. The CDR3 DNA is TGTGCCATCCGTTCCGACAGGGAGGTTGGAGCTTTCTTT.

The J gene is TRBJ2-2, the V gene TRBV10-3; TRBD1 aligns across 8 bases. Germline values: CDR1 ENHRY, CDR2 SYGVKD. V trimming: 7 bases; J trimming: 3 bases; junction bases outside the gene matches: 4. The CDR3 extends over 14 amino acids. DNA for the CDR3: TGTGCCATCACACCGGACAGGGACACCGGGGAGCTGTTTTTT. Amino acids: CAITPDRDTGELFF.

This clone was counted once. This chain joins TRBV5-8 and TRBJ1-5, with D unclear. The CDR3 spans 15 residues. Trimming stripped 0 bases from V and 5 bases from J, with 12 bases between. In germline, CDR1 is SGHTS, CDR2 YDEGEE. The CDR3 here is CASSLDPLTDQPQHF. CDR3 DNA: TGTGCCAGCAGCTTGGACCCCTTGACTGATCAGCCCCAGCATTTT.

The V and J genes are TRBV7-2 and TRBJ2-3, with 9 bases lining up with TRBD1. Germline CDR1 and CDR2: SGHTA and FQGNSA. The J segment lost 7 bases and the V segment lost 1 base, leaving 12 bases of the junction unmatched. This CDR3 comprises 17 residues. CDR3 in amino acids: CASSLVASGQGRNTQYF. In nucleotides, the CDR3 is TGTGCCAGCAGCTTAGTCGCTTCCGGACAGGGGAGGAATACGCAGTATTTT.

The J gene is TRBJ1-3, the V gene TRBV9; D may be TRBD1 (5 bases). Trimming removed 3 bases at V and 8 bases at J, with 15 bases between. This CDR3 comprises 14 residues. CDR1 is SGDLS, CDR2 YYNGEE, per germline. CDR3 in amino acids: CASSAGWGPDTIYF. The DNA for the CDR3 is TGTGCCAGCAGCGCCGGATGGGGACCCGACACCATATATTTT. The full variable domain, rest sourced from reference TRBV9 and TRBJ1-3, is DSGVTQTPKHLITATGQRVTLRCSPRSGDLSVYWYQQSLDQGLQFLIQYYNGEERAKGNILERFSAQQFPDLHSELNLSSLELGDSALYFCASSAGWGPDTIYFGEGSWLTVV.